These 8 T cell receptor beta chains came from one sample sequenced in a study of blood T cell repertoires in COVID-19. Using immunoSEQ multiplex PCR, the repertoire was profiled, and TCRdb retains in-frame clones only, with some absent. The sample has some 200,000 clones, about 88% seen once. Source material: peripheral blood. These receptors were obtained from a man aged 25 to 45 with active or convalescent COVID-19.

The V call is TRBV15, the J call TRBJ2-1, with D maybe TRBD2 (6 bases). This CDR3 spans 17 amino acids. The germline CDR1 and CDR2 sequences are LNHNV and YYDKDF (reference sequence). V lost 0 bases to trimming and J lost 3 bases, with 15 bases between them. CDR3 in DNA: TGTGCCACCAGCAGAGATCTTGGAGGGACCCTCTACAATGAGCAGTTCTTC. Protein sequence: CATSRDLGGTLYNEQFF. Filled out from reference TRBV15 and TRBJ2-1, the complete variable domain reads DAMVIQNPRYQVTQFGKPVTLSCSQTLNHNVMYWYQQKSSQAPKLLFHYYDKDFNNEADTPDNFQSRRPNTSFCFLDIRSPGLGDTAMYLCATSRDLGGTLYNEQFFGPGTRLTVL.

V is TRBV5-5 and J is TRBJ1-1; D call uncertain. Trimming removed 0 bases from V and 3 bases from J, with 12 bases in between. From germline, CDR1 is SGHKS and CDR2 YYEKEE (reference sequence). CDR3 length: 15 residues. CDR3 sequence (DNA): TGTGCCAGCAGCTTGGACCCGGGGAGGGACACTGAAGCTTTCTTT. This codes for CASSLDPGRDTEAFF. Using reference TRBV5-5 and TRBJ1-1 for the parts outside the CDR3, the full variable domain is DAGVTQSPTHLIKTRGQQVTLRCSPISGHKSVSWYQQVLGQGPQFIFQYYEKEERGRGNFPDRFSARQFPNYSSELNVNALLLGDSALYLCASSLDPGRDTEAFFGQGTRLTVV.

The V call is TRBV4-2, the J call TRBJ2-5; 11 positions agree with TRBD2. The germline CDR1 and CDR2 sequences are LGHNA and YNFKEQ. Germline trimming cut 3 bases from V and 4 bases from J; bases unmatched to any gene: 16. The CDR3 has 19 amino acids. The CDR3 DNA reads as TGTGCCAGCAGCCAGACCCCGGGACTAGCGGTTTTACAGGTAGAGACCCAGTACTTC. Its translation is CASSQTPGLAVLQVETQYF.

The chain couples TRBV28 to TRBJ1-5; D remains unclear. V shed 6 bases and J shed 0 bases, with 12 bases lying between them. Germline CDR1 reads MDHEN; CDR2 reads SYDVKM. The CDR3 loop spans 15 amino acids. The CDR3 nucleotides read TGTGCCAGCAGCCTATCTGGTCATAGCAATCAGCCCCAGCATTTT. This sequence encodes CASSLSGHSNQPQHF.

This clone was seen a few times. The J gene is TRBJ2-5, the V gene TRBV3-1 (or the pseudogene TRBV3-2); 14 bases agree with TRBD2. Unmatched junction bases numbered 3, after V lost 4 bases and J lost 5 bases. The CDR3 is 15 amino acids. Germline assignment: CDR1 LGHDT and CDR2 YNNKEL (reference sequence). CDR3 in DNA: TGTGCCAGCAGCCGGACTAGCGGGAGGTGGGAGACCCAGTACTTC. Translation: CASSRTSGRWETQYF.

The genes are TRBV7-6 and TRBJ1-1; 9 nucleotides align to TRBD1. Per germline, CDR1 SGHVS and CDR2 FNYEAQ. The V gene end was trimmed by 5 bases and the J gene end by 7 bases; junction bases not matched to a gene: 8. This CDR3 is built from 14 residues. In DNA, the CDR3 is TGTGCCAGCAGCCAGGGACAGGGCCTTGATGAAGCTTTCTTT. It specifies CASSQGQGLDEAFF.

This chain uses TRBV2 with TRBJ2-1; D remains ambiguous. Trimming removed 7 bases from V and 0 bases from J, with 22 bases in between. The CDR3 sequence is 18 residues long. CDR1 and CDR2 (germline): SNHLY, FYNNEI. The DNA for the CDR3 is TGTGCCAGCATTGTCACAGTCTTGGGTATACGCTCCTACAATGAGCAGTTCTTC. It yields the protein CASIVTVLGIRSYNEQFF. Drawing the rest from reference TRBV2 and TRBJ2-1, the complete variable domain is EPEVTQTPSHQVTQMGQEVILRCVPISNHLYFYWYRQILGQKVEFLVSFYNNEISEKSEIFDDQFSVERPDGSNFTLKIRSTKLEDSAMYFCASIVTVLGIRSYNEQFFGPGTRLTVL.

The chain recombines TRBV18 with TRBJ2-5; 8 bases agree with TRBD1. J gave up 4 bases and V 2 bases, and 9 bases lay outside the gene matches. The CDR3 contains 16 residues. Per germline, CDR1 KGHSH and CDR2 LQKENI. CDR3 nucleotide sequence: TGTGCCAGCTCACCAGTGGGGCAGGGGGCTCGAGAGACCCAGTACTTC. Translating gives CASSPVGQGARETQYF.